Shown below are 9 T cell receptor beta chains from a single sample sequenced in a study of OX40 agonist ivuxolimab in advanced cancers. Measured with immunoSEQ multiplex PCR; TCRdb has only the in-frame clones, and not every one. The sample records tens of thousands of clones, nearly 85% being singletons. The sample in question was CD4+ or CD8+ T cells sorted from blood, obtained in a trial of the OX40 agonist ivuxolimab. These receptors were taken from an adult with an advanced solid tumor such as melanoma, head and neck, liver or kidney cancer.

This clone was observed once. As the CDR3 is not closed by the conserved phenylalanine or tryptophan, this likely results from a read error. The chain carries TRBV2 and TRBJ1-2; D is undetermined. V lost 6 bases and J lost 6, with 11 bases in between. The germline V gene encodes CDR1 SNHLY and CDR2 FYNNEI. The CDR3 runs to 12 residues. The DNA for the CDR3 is TGTGCCAGCAGCGCGGTTGCAAATGGCTACACCCTC. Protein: CASSAVANGYTL.

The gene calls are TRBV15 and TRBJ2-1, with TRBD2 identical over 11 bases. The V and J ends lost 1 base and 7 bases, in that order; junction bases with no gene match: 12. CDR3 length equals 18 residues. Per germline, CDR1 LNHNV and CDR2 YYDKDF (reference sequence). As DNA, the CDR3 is TGTGCCACCAGCAGAGCCGGTGCACTAGCGGGAGAGATTAATGAGCAGTTCTTC. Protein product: CATSRAGALAGEINEQFF.

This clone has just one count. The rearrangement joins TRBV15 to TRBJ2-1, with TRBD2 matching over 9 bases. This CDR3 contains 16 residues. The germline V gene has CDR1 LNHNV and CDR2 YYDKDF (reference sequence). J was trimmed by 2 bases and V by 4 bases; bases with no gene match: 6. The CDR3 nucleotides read TGTGCCACCAGCATCCTTAGCGGGAGCCCCTACAATGAGCAGTTCTTC. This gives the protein CATSILSGSPYNEQFF.

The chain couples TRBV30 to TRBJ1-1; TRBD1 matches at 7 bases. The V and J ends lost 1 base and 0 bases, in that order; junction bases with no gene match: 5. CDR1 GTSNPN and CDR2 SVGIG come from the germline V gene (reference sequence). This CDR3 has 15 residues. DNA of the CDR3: TGTGCCTGGAGTGCTTCCGGGACAGTGAACACTGAAGCTTTCTTT. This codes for CAWSASGTVNTEAFF.

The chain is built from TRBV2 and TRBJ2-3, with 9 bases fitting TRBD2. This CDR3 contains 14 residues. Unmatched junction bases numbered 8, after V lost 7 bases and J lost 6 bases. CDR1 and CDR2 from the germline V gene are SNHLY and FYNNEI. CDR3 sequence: CASNIAGADDTQYF. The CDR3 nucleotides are TGTGCCAGCAATATAGCGGGAGCAGATGATACGCAGTATTTT.

CDR3 region: CATSRDSRSGANVLTF. The DNA for the CDR3 is TGTGCCACCAGCAGAGATTCCCGCTCTGGGGCCAACGTCCTGACTTTC. The V gene is TRBV15, the J gene TRBJ2-6; D ambiguous. The germline gives CDR1 LNHNV, CDR2 YYDKDF (reference sequence). The CDR3 runs to 16 residues. V gave up 0 bases and J gave up 0 bases, with 6 bases separating them.

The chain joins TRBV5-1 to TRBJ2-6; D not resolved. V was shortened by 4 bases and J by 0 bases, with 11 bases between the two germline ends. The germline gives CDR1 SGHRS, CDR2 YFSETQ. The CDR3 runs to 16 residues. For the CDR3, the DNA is TGCGCCAGCAGCCCCCTCCCTAGCTCTGGGGCCAACGTCCTGACTTTC. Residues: CASSPLPSSGANVLTF.

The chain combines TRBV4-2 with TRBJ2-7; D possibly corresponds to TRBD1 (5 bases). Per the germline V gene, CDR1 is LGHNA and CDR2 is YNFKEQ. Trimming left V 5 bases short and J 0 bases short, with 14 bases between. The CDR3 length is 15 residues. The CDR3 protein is CASSMGQASSYEQYF. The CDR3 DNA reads TGTGCCAGCAGCATGGGGCAGGCAAGCTCCTACGAGCAGTACTTC.

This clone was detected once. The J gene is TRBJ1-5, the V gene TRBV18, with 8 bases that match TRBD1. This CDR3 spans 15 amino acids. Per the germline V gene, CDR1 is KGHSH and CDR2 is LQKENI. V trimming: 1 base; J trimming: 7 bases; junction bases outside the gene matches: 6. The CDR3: CASSPRWTGKQPQHF. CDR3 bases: TGTGCCAGCTCACCACGCTGGACAGGGAAGCAGCCCCAGCATTTT.